Each of the 15 T cell receptor beta chains below was sequenced from the same sample in a study of blood T cell repertoires in COVID-19. Here immunoSEQ multiplex PCR was the method, and the copy in TCRdb shows in-frame clones only, minus some. Of 150,000 to 200,000 clones listed, 81% are singletons. Material for sequencing was peripheral blood. The receptors were gathered from a woman older than 75 with COVID-19, enrolled during active disease.

The chain couples TRBV3-1 (or the pseudogene TRBV3-2) to TRBJ2-2, with 14 bases that match TRBD2. The CDR3 has 19 residues. Germline CDR1 LGHDT, CDR2 YNNKEL (reference sequence). Trimming removed 4 bases from V and 4 bases from J; junction bases left unmatched: 11. The CDR3 DNA reads as TGTGCCAGCAGCCCGGGACTAGCGGGAGTGTTGGTGAGCACCGGGGAGCTGTTTTTT. Protein sequence: CASSPGLAGVLVSTGELFF.

The gene calls are TRBV5-1 and TRBJ2-1; 12 nucleotides match TRBD2. Germline assignment: CDR1 SGHRS and CDR2 YFSETQ. The CDR3 runs 16 residues. Trimming cost V 4 bases and J 6 bases; bases outside gene matches: 8. CDR3 sequence: CASSPRASGRANEQFF. The CDR3 DNA follows: TGCGCCAGCAGCCCCCGGGCTAGCGGGAGGGCCAATGAGCAGTTCTTC.

The genes are TRBV3-1 (or the pseudogene TRBV3-2) and TRBJ1-3, with unresolved D. Germline values: CDR1 LGHDT, CDR2 YNNKEL (reference sequence). V lost 4 bases, J lost 0 bases, and 10 bases lay in between. The CDR3 spans 15 residues. The CDR3 spells CASSRVQVSGNTIYF. CDR3 DNA sequence: TGTGCCAGCAGCCGAGTTCAGGTCTCTGGAAACACCATATATTTT.

V and J are TRBV6-6 and TRBJ1-5; D perhaps matches TRBD1 (5 bases). The CDR3 has 15 amino acids. In germline, CDR1 is MNHNY, CDR2 SVGAGI (reference sequence). The ends were cut back, 5 bases at V and 0 bases at J, with 11 bases in the middle. CDR3 sequence reads: CASSAREGSNQPQHF. The CDR3 bases are TGTGCCAGCAGTGCCAGGGAGGGTAGCAATCAGCCCCAGCATTTT.

The chain carries TRBV7-8 and TRBJ1-1, with TRBD1 matching over 8 bases. Germline CDR1 reads SGHVS; CDR2 reads FQNEAQ. V trimming: 3 bases; J trimming: 1 base; junction bases outside the gene matches: 1. The CDR3 loop spans 14 amino acids. The CDR3 protein is CASSFGQGNTEAFF. As DNA, the CDR3 is TGTGCCAGCAGCTTCGGACAGGGGAACACTGAAGCTTTCTTT.

The J gene is TRBJ2-3, the V gene TRBV27, with 10 bases identical to TRBD1. V was clipped by 7 bases and J by 4 bases; unmatched bases: 14. This CDR3 contains 17 residues. Germline V gene sequence: CDR1 MNHEY, CDR2 SMNVEV (reference sequence). The CDR3: CASIPRSWDRGPDTQYF. The DNA of the CDR3 is TGTGCCAGCATCCCCCGGAGTTGGGACAGGGGTCCAGATACGCAGTATTTT.

The rearrangement links TRBV7-2 to TRBJ1-1, with 7 bases that match TRBD1. CDR3 length: 14 residues. V dropped 5 bases and J dropped 5; count of bases not matched to a gene: 8. The V gene's germline CDR1 is SGHTA and CDR2 FQGNSA. The chain's CDR3 is CASSPDREVTEAFF. The DNA for the CDR3 is TGTGCCAGCAGCCCCGACAGGGAGGTGACTGAAGCTTTCTTT. Combining the CDR3 with reference TRBV7-2 and TRBJ1-1 gives the whole variable domain GAGVSQSPSNKVTEKGKDVELRCDPISGHTALYWYRQSLGQGLEFLIYFQGNSAPDKSGLPSDRFSAERTGGSVSTLTIQRTQQEDSAVYLCASSPDREVTEAFFGQGTRLTVV.

The chain has TRBV15 and TRBJ1-1, with 8 positions matching TRBD1. The CDR3 spans 16 residues. V shed 0 bases and J 6 bases; nucleotides not matched to a gene: 9. Germline values: CDR1 LNHNV, CDR2 YYDKDF (reference sequence). CDR3 protein: CATSRDRYRGDSEAFF. For the CDR3, the DNA is TGTGCCACCAGCAGAGATCGCTACAGGGGGGACTCTGAAGCTTTCTTT.

The gene calls are TRBV27 and TRBJ1-2; D may be TRBD1 (5 bases). CDR3 length: 15 amino acids. V was shortened by 2 bases and J by 5 bases, with 15 bases between the two germline ends. Germline lookup yields CDR1 MNHEY and CDR2 SMNVEV (reference sequence). CDR3 nucleotides: TGTGCCAGCAGTTTAATCCAGGGCTCCGCTTATGGCTACACCTTC. Encoded protein: CASSLIQGSAYGYTF.

The rearrangement links TRBV27 to TRBJ2-1; no reliable D call. Germline V gene data show CDR1 as MNHEY and CDR2 as SMNVEV (reference sequence). V gave up 0 bases and J gave up 2 bases, with 5 bases separating them. This CDR3 has 14 amino acids. CDR3 nucleotides: TGTGCCAGCAGTTTATCTGGCACCTACAATGAGCAGTTCTTC. Residues: CASSLSGTYNEQFF.

The chain employs TRBV7-8 and TRBJ1-5; a weak D match, TRBD1 (6 bases). Trimming removed 6 bases at V and 4 bases at J, with 10 bases between. This CDR3 has 13 amino acids. Per germline, CDR1 SGHVS and CDR2 FQNEAQ. This CDR3 reads CASSTQGNQPQHF. The CDR3 region has the DNA TGTGCCAGCAGTACACAGGGAAATCAGCCCCAGCATTTT. Supplemented by reference TRBV7-8 and TRBJ1-5, the full variable domain reads GAGVSQSPRYKVAKRGQDVALRCDPISGHVSLFWYQQALGQGPEFLTYFQNEAQLDKSGLPSDRFFAERPEGSVSTLKIQRTQQEDSAVYLCASSTQGNQPQHFGDGTRLSIL.

The CDR3 is CATSINSGTGAYEQYF. The CDR3 DNA sequence: TGTGCCACCAGCATCAATTCCGGGACAGGGGCCTACGAGCAGTACTTC. The chain combines TRBV15 with TRBJ2-7; 10 bases are shared with TRBD1. J was trimmed by 2 bases and V by 4 bases; bases with no gene match: 8. The germline CDR1 and CDR2 sequences are LNHNV and YYDKDF (reference sequence). The CDR3 is 16 residues long.

The rearrangement uses TRBV18 and TRBJ1-1; TRBD1 matches at 9 bases. Per the germline V gene, CDR1 is KGHSH and CDR2 is LQKENI. This CDR3 is built from 16 residues. Trimming removed 6 bases from V and 7 bases from J; junction bases left unmatched: 15. The CDR3 DNA reads TGTGCCAGCTCGCACAACGCCGGGACAGGGAGAGGTGAAGCTTTCTTT. This codes for CASSHNAGTGRGEAFF.

The V call is TRBV6-6, the J call TRBJ2-2; possibly TRBD2 for D (6 bases). The germline CDR1 and CDR2 sequences are MNHNY and SVGAGI (reference sequence). This CDR3 is built from 13 residues. The ends were cut back, 8 bases at V and 4 bases at J, with 11 bases in the middle. Here the CDR3 reads CASLIGGTGELFF. Here the CDR3 DNA reads TGTGCCAGCCTAATCGGGGGCACCGGGGAGCTGTTTTTT.

The CDR3 coding sequence is TGTGCCAGCAGCTTAGGCGGGGCGGGGGGGCGCGAGCAGTACTTC. Its translation is CASSLGGAGGREQYF. The chain is built from TRBV13 and TRBJ2-7, with 9 bases that match TRBD2. With V trimmed by 0 bases and J by 6 bases, 6 bases remained unmatched. The length of the CDR3 is 15 residues. CDR1 is PRHDT and CDR2 is FYEKMQ in the germline V gene (reference sequence).